This T cell receptor beta chain was sequenced during a study of CD8 T cells in Susac syndrome. The authors reverse transcribed about 0.5 to 1 ug RNA with random hexamers. Amplification of TCR beta CDR3 by immunoSEQ multiplex PCR spanned 54 Vbeta and 13 Jbeta. One entry per CDR3 protein, called by TCRdb with MiXCR from the immunoSEQ multiplex PCR reads. The sample consists of 130,000 to 150,000 distinct CDR3 sequences, 85% to 95% of them appearing once. CDR1 is DFQATT, CDR2 SNEGSKA, per germline (reference sequence). This CDR3 region has 14 residues. In regard to this clonotype: One end of the junction is discordant with germline, which a read error may explain.

The receptor was isolated from a human donor in good health. The chain combines TRBV20-1 with TRBJ2-1; D tentatively reads TRBD1 or TRBD2 (5 bases each). The sequenced sample was CD8+ T cells from PBMCs. CDR3 protein: CSAGDGGAYNEQFF. Written as DNA, the CDR3 is TGCAGTGCTGGAGATGGGGGAGCCTACAATGAGCAGTTCTTC.